The rows below give T cell receptor beta chains drawn from one sample of a study of shared clonotypes between healthy human individuals. Profiled with immunoSEQ multiplex PCR; TCRdb holds only in-frame clones, not every one. The data hold around 320,000 clones, with over 75% observed a single time. Input material: memory CD8+ T cells sorted from blood. The receptor source for this set is a man aged 18 to 29 in good health. The CDR3 runs from the conserved cysteine through the conserved F or W. D genes are given only for firm matches. Size is stated for part of the rows, as once, few or many counts, or as a class when the clone is expanded.

>.|.|TRBV28|TRBJ2-5
TGTGCCAGCAGTTCCTTTACGGACAGTGAAGAGACCCAGTACTTC
CASSSFTDSEETQYF
>.|TRBD1|TRBV7-6|TRBJ1-1
TGTGCCAGCAGCCCGGGGACAGGGGCTGGGACTGAAGCTTTCTTT
CASSPGTGAGTEAFF
>.|TRBD1|TRBV9|TRBJ2-5
TGTGCCAGCAGCAGACAGGGAAGGCAGACCCAGTACTTC
CASSRQGRQTQYF
>once|.|TRBV4-2|TRBJ2-5
TGTGCCAGCAGCCAAGTCCCAGCACGAGAGACCCAGTACTTC
CASSQVPARETQYF
>.|.|TRBV7-8|TRBJ2-1
TGTGCCAGCAGCTCCTTGACAGGGAGGTCCTACAATGAGCAGTTCTTC
CASSSLTGRSYNEQFF
>.|TRBD1|TRBV29-1|TRBJ1-1
TGCAGCGTTGTTAGGGACAGGAACACTGAAGCTTTCTTT
CSVVRDRNTEAFF
>.|.|TRBV18|TRBJ1-5
TGTGCCAGCTCACCTGACGAATATTTATGGATGGGCAATCAGCCCCAGCATTTT
CASSPDEYLWMGNQPQHF
>.|TRBD2|TRBV9|TRBJ2-5
TGTGCCAGCAGCGTAGACACTAGCGGGGGGGAGACCCAGTACTTC
CASSVDTSGGETQYF
>.|.|TRBV27|TRBJ2-2
TGTGCCAGCAGTTTGTTAGGGAACACCGGGGAGCTGTTTTTT
CASSLLGNTGELFF
>.|TRBD1|TRBV5-1|TRBJ2-2
TGCGCCAGCAGCCCCGGACAGGGGGCGATCCAATTTAACACCGGGGAGCTGTTTTTT
CASSPGQGAIQFNTGELFF
>.|.|TRBV28|TRBJ2-5
TGTGCCAGCACCTCAACAGGGACGGGAGAGACCCAGTACTTC
CASTSTGTGETQYF
>once|TRBD2|TRBV2|TRBJ2-3
TGTGCCAGCAGCCGACTAGCTGTAGAGACAGATACGCAGTATTTT
CASSRLAVETDTQYF
>few|TRBD2|TRBV9|TRBJ2-7
TGTGCCAGCAGCCAGGGACTAGCGGCCTACGAGCAGTACTTC
CASSQGLAAYEQYF
>.|TRBD1|TRBV10-3|TRBJ2-2
TGTGCCATCAGTAGGCAGGGGGCGCACACCGGGGAGCTGTTTTTT
CAISRQGAHTGELFF
>.|TRBD1|TRBV7-9|TRBJ2-7
TGTGCCAGCAGCTTAGGTGGACAGGGTACCTACGAGCAGTACTTC
CASSLGGQGTYEQYF
>few|TRBD1|TRBV5-1|TRBJ1-2
TGCGCCAGCAGCCCGGTACCGGGACAGGGAGCCCTCTATGGCTACACCTTC
CASSPVPGQGALYGYTF
>.|.|TRBV11-3|TRBJ2-1
TGTGCCAGCAGCTTCCGTGGAGACCCTGACAATGAGCAGTTCTTC
CASSFRGDPDNEQFF
>.|.|TRBV10-2|TRBJ2-4
TGCGCCAGCAGTGACGTCCCCGGGTCAAACATTCAGTACTTC
CASSDVPGSNIQYF
>.|.|TRBV10-1|TRBJ2-7
TGCGCCAGCAGTGTGGGTGGATCTTACGAGCAGTACTTC
CASSVGGSYEQYF
>.|.|TRBV9|TRBJ2-3
TGTGCCAGCAGCGTGTCGGGGGTTCACACAGATACGCAGTATTTT
CASSVSGVHTDTQYF
>.|.|TRBV29-1|TRBJ1-1
TGCAGCGTTGAAGGTGCCCCCCTGAACACTGAAGCTTTCTTT
CSVEGAPLNTEAFF
>.|TRBD1|TRBV7-9|TRBJ1-2
TGTGCCAGCAGCTTCGACAGGGAAGGCTATGGCTACACCTTC
CASSFDREGYGYTF
>.|TRBD2|TRBV6-6|TRBJ2-7
TGTGCCAGCAGTTCCAACGGACTAGACGAGCAGTACTTC
CASSSNGLDEQYF
>.|.|TRBV5-1|TRBJ2-5
TGCGCCAGCAGCTTAGGGTCCTTGTACCAAGAGACCCAGTACTTC
CASSLGSLYQETQYF
>.|TRBD2|TRBV7-6|TRBJ2-5
TGTGCCAGCAGCTTATTGCTTTTTCGGGGGGACCAAGAGACCCAGTACTTC
CASSLLLFRGDQETQYF
>.|.|TRBV10-3|TRBJ2-7
TGTGCCATCAGTGAGCCCCCCTACAGGGCTCCCTACGAGCAGTACTTC
CAISEPPYRAPYEQYF
>few|.|TRBV27|TRBJ1-1
TGTGCCAGCAGTTTATCAGTGGGCACTGAAGCTTTCTTT
CASSLSVGTEAFF
>.|TRBD1|TRBV6-1|TRBJ1-5
TGTGCCAGCAGTGCAACCGGGACAGAGTTTTATAGCAATCAGCCCCAGCATTTT
CASSATGTEFYSNQPQHF
>.|.|TRBV29-1|TRBJ2-3
TGCAGCGTCGAACCCACAGATACGCAGTATTTT
CSVEPTDTQYF
>.|TRBD1|TRBV28|TRBJ1-2
TGTGCCAGCAGACCTTGGACAGGGGATAACTATGGCTACACCTTC
CASRPWTGDNYGYTF
>.|.|TRBV7-2|TRBJ2-7
TGTGCCAGCAGCCCATGGGGCCCCTACGAGCAGTACTTC
CASSPWGPYEQYF
>.|.|TRBV19|TRBJ1-5
TGTGCCAGTAGTTCCCAGGGGATGAGCAATCAGCCCCAGCATTTT
CASSSQGMSNQPQHF
>.|TRBD1|TRBV6-5|TRBJ1-2
TGTGCCAGCAGTCCCGGAGGGGGCTTGATTGGCTACACCTTC
CASSPGGGLIGYTF
>.|TRBD1|TRBV27|TRBJ2-1
TGTGCCAGCAGTTTGGGACCCGGGACAGGGGGGCCCAATGAGCAGTTCTTC
CASSLGPGTGGPNEQFF
>once|TRBD1|TRBV7-9|TRBJ1-1
TGTGCCAGCAGCTTCGACAGGGACACTGAAGCTTTCTTT
CASSFDRDTEAFF
>once|TRBD1|TRBV10-3|TRBJ1-5
TGTGCCATCAGCTCGTCGACAGGGGCGGGTCAGCCCCAGCATTTT
CAISSSTGAGQPQHF
>.|.|TRBV5-1|TRBJ2-2
TGCGCCAGCAGCTTGGAGCGGACCCAAGTCAACACCGGGGAGCTGTTTTTT
CASSLERTQVNTGELFF
>.|.|TRBV7-9|TRBJ2-1
TGTGCCAGCAGCTTAGATATCGGAGACCCTTACAATGAGCAGTTCTTC
CASSLDIGDPYNEQFF
>.|TRBD1|TRBV28|TRBJ1-1
TGTGCCAGCAGTCCCTGGACAGGGGAACGGCGAAACACTGAAGCTTTCTTT
CASSPWTGERRNTEAFF
>.|.|TRBV12-5|TRBJ2-3
TGTGCTAGTGGTTTGGGACCGCCAGATACGCAGTATTTT
CASGLGPPDTQYF
>.|.|TRBV5-1|TRBJ2-7
TGCGCCAGCACCTGGTTAGGCAGGAATAACGACGAGCAGTACTTC
CASTWLGRNNDEQYF
>.|.|TRBV6-1|TRBJ2-7
TGTGCCAGCAGTGATATAGCGGCCTCCTACGAGCAGTACTTC
CASSDIAASYEQYF